The clone carrying this T cell receptor beta chain has only a few counts. Its antigen is unidentified. The data are from a study of blood T cells in healthy people across ages. General study findings and limits: When one million T cells were used, diversity estimates were thought to be underestimates.

Caucasian, healthy and from Russia, the donors were aged between about 6 and 90. It was with a sample-barcoded 5' primer and a J-beta primer mix that a second PCR of roughly 7 to 12 cycles was run. Sequencing recovered at least 3 million CDR3-containing paired-end reads from each sample. Each CDR3 protein gets one entry after TCRdb re-called the 5' RACE reads with MiXCR. The sample has approximately 800,000 distinct CDR3 sequences, roughly 46% seen once. The receptor was isolated from an elderly man in good health. Sequenced material: blood.

CDR3 sequence reads: CASSPSGTVSYEQYF. Here the CDR3 DNA reads TGTGCCAGCTCGCCGTCCGGGACGGTCTCCTACGAGCAGTACTTC. The gene calls are TRBV18 and TRBJ2-7; D could derive from TRBD1 or TRBD2 (5 bases each). Germline V gives CDR1 KGHSH, CDR2 LQKENI. The CDR3 is made up of 15 amino acids. V lost 6 bases and J 0 bases, leaving 15 bases between the germline ends.